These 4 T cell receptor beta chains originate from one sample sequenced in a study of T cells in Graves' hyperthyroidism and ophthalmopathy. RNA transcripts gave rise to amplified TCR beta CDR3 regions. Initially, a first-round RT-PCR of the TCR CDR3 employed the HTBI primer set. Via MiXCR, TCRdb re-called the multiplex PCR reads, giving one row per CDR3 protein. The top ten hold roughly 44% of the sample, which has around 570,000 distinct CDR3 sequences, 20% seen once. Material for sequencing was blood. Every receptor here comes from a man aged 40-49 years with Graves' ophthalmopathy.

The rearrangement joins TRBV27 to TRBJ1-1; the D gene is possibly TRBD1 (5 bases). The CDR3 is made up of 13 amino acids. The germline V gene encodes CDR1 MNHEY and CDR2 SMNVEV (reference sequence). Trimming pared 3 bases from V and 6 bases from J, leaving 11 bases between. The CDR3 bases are TGTGCCAGCAGTTTTCAGGGCACCGCTGAAGCTTTCTTT. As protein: CASSFQGTAEAFF.

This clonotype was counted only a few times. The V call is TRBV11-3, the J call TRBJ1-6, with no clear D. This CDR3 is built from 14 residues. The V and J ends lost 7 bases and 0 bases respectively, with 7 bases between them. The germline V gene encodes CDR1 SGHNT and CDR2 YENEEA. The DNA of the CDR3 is TGTGCCAGCAAGGGAGACTCCTATAATTCACCCCTCCACTTT. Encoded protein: CASKGDSYNSPLHF.

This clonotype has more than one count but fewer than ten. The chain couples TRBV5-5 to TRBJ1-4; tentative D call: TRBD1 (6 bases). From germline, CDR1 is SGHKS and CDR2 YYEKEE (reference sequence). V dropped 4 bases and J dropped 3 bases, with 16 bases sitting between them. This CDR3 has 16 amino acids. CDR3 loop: CASSKEAQGSNEKLFF. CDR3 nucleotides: TGTGCCAGCAGCAAAGAGGCTCAGGGGTCTAATGAAAAACTGTTTTTT.

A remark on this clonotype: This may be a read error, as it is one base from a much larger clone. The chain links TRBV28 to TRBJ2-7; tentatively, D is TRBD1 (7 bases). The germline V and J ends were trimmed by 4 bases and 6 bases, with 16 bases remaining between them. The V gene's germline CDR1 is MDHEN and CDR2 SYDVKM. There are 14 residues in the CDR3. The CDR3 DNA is TGTGCCAGCAGTTCCCCCCACAGGGGAGGCGAGCAGTACTTC. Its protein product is CASSSPHRGGEQYF. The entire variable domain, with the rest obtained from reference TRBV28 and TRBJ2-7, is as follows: DVKVTQSSRYLVKRTGEKVFLECVQDMDHENMFWYRQDPGLGLRLIYFSYDVKMKEKGDIPEGYSVSREKKERFSLILESASTNQTSMYLCASSSPHRGGEQYFGPGTRLTVT.